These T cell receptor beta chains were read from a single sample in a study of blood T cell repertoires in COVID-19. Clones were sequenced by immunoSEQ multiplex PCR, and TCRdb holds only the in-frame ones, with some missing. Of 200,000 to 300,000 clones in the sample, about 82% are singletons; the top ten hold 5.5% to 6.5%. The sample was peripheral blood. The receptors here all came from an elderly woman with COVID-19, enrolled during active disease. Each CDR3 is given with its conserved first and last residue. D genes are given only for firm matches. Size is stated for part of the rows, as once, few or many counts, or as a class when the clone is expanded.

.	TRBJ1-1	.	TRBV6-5	CASSWSQQVNTEAFF	TGTGCCAGCAGTTGGAGTCAACAGGTGAACACTGAAGCTTTCTTT
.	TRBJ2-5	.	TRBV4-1	CASSQESSGGRQETQYF	TGCGCCAGCAGCCAAGAATCTTCCGGCGGCCGGCAAGAGACCCAGTACTTC
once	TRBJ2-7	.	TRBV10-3	CAINLEGASYEQYF	TGTGCCATCAACTTGGAGGGGGCGAGCTACGAGCAGTACTTC
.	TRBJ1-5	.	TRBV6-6	CASSYPVDQPQHF	TGTGCCAGCAGTTACCCGGTAGATCAGCCCCAGCATTTT
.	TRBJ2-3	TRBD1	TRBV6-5	CASSYSPGTGTDTQYF	TGTGCCAGCAGTTACTCACCCGGGACAGGTACAGATACGCAGTATTTT
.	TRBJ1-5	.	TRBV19	CASKASSNQPQHF	TGTGCCAGTAAAGCCTCTAGCAATCAGCCCCAGCATTTT
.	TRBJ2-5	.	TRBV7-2	CASSVRESGTQYF	TGTGCCAGCAGCGTCCGGGAAAGCGGGACCCAGTACTTC
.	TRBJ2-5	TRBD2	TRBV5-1	CASSLEFPGLAGVRETQYF	TGCGCCAGCAGCTTGGAATTCCCGGGACTAGCGGGGGTTCGGGAGACCCAGTACTTC
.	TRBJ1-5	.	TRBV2	CASRGDTGDQPQHF	TGTGCCAGCAGGGGAGATACGGGGGATCAGCCCCAGCATTTT
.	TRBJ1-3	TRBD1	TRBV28	CASSLLQGAGGNTIYF	TGTGCCAGCAGTTTACTACAGGGGGCAGGGGGAAACACCATATATTTT
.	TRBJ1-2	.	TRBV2	CASSPQQGAYGYTF	TGTGCCAGCAGTCCCCAACAGGGTGCCTATGGCTACACCTTC
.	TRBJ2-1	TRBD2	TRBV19	CASSTLPSGGAANEQFF	TGTGCCAGTAGTACCCTCCCTAGCGGGGGGGCCGCCAATGAGCAGTTCTTC
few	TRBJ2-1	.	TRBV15	CATSSGQGRLQDNEQFF	TGTGCCACCAGCAGCGGACAAGGGCGACTTCAAGACAATGAGCAGTTCTTC
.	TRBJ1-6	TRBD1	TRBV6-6	CASSWGDRGGNSPLHF	TGTGCCAGCAGTTGGGGGGACAGGGGTGGAAATTCACCCCTCCACTTT
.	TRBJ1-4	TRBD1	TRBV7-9	CASSLGQGMDEKLFF	TGTGCCAGCAGCTTAGGACAGGGCATGGATGAAAAACTGTTTTTT
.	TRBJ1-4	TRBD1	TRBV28	CASSLQGAVENEKLFF	TGTGCCAGCAGTTTACAGGGGGCGGTTGAAAATGAAAAACTGTTTTTT
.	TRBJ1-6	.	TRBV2	CASSIKTDSPLHF	TGTGCCAGCAGTATTAAGACAGATTCACCCCTCCACTTT
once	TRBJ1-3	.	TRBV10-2	CASSVLFRGNTIYF	TGCGCCAGCAGTGTTCTATTCCGCGGAAACACCATATATTTT
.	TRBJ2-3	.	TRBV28	CASSFGGQDTQYF	TGTGCCAGCAGTTTCGGGGGGCAGGATACGCAGTATTTT
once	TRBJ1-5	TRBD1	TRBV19	CASRDREKNQPQHF	TGTGCCAGCAGAGACAGGGAAAAAAATCAGCCCCAGCATTTT
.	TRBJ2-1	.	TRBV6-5	CASTRGTSWEQFF	TGTGCCAGCACCCGAGGGACTTCGTGGGAGCAGTTCTTC
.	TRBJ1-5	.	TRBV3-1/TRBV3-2	CASSPNSNQPQHF	TGTGCCAGCAGCCCAAATAGCAATCAGCCCCAGCATTTT
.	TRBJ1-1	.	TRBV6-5	CASSYYTHTEAFF	TGTGCCAGCAGTTACTACACCCACACTGAAGCTTTCTTT
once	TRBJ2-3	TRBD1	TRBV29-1	CSVRQGTDTQYF	TGCAGCGTACGACAGGGGACAGATACGCAGTATTTT
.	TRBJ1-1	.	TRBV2	CASSGQGNGNTEAFF	TGTGCCAGCAGTGGGCAGGGGAACGGGAACACTGAAGCTTTCTTT
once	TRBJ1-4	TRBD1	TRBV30	CAWSPGQGRTNEKLFF	TGTGCCTGGAGTCCGGGACAGGGGCGCACTAATGAAAAACTGTTTTTT
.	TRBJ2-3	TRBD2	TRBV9	CASSVGNSGGASKGTDTQYF	TGTGCCAGCAGCGTAGGAAATAGCGGGGGGGCTAGTAAGGGCACAGATACGCAGTATTTT
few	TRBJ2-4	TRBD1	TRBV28	CASNHRGNIQYF	TGTGCCAGCAATCACAGGGGAAACATTCAGTACTTC
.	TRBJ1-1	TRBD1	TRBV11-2	CASSPWTGGGVTEAFF	TGTGCCAGCAGCCCTTGGACAGGGGGCGGGGTCACTGAAGCTTTCTTT
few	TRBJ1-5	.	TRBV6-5	CASSYSRGGGMQPQHF	TGTGCCAGCAGTTACTCCCGCGGGGGGGGAATGCAGCCCCAGCATTTT
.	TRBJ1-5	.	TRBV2	CASSYQTGSNQPQHF	TGTGCCAGCAGTTACCAGACGGGGAGCAATCAGCCCCAGCATTTT
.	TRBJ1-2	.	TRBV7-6	CASSGRGNYGYTF	TGTGCCAGCAGCGGCCGGGGAAACTATGGCTACACCTTC
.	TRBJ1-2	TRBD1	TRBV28	CASNEQGENGYTF	TGTGCCAGCAATGAACAGGGGGAGAATGGCTACACCTTC
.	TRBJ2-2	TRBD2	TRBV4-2	CASSQPGTSGETGELFF	TGTGCCAGCAGCCAGCCCGGGACTAGCGGGGAGACCGGGGAGCTGTTTTTT
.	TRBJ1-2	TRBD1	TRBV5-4	CASSPLQGVLSNYGYTF	TGTGCCAGCAGCCCCCTTCAGGGGGTTCTTTCGAACTATGGCTACACCTTC
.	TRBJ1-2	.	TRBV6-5	CASSYAVNYGYTF	TGTGCCAGCAGTTACGCGGTGAACTATGGCTACACCTTC
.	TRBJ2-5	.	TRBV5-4	CASKAGVAGAGETQYF	TGTGCCAGCAAAGCCGGGGTGGCGGGGGCTGGAGAGACCCAGTACTTC
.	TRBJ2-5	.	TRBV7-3	CASSLNPVGAGGQGTQYF	TGTGCCAGCAGCTTAAACCCCGTGGGAGCGGGCGGCCAAGGGACCCAGTACTTC
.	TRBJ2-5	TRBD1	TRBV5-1	CASMAGQGRETQYF	TGCGCCAGCATGGCGGGACAGGGTAGAGAGACCCAGTACTTC
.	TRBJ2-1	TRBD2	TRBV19	CASSSVAGLGNEQFF	TGTGCCAGTAGCTCCGTAGCGGGGCTGGGCAATGAGCAGTTCTTC
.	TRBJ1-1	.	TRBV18	CASSPELNTEAFF	TGTGCCAGCTCACCAGAGTTGAACACTGAAGCTTTCTTT
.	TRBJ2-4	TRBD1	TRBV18	CASSPPGQGGRAKNIQYF	TGTGCCAGCTCACCACCGGGACAGGGGGGACGGGCCAAAAACATTCAGTACTTC
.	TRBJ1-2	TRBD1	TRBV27	CASRLQGMGYGYTF	TGTGCCAGCAGGCTACAGGGGATGGGCTATGGCTACACCTTC
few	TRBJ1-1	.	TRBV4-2	CASSQDEPGANTEAFF	TGTGCCAGCAGCCAAGACGAACCAGGGGCCAACACTGAAGCTTTCTTT
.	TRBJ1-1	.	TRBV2	CASSEARGNTEAFF	TGTGCCAGCAGTGAAGCCCGCGGGAACACTGAAGCTTTCTTT
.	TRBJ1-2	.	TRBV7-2	CASTFYSLPGGYTF	TGTGCCAGCACCTTTTATTCGCTGCCGGGGGGCTACACCTTC
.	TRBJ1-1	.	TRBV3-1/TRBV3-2	CASSQVERGEAFF	TGTGCCAGCAGCCAAGTGGAAAGGGGTGAAGCTTTCTTT
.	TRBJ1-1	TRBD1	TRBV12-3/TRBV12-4	CASSSGQETEAFF	TGTGCCAGCAGTTCGGGACAGGAGACTGAAGCTTTCTTT
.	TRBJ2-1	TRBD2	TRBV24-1	CATSDISGSSYNEQFF	TGTGCCACCAGTGATATAAGCGGGAGCTCCTACAATGAGCAGTTCTTC
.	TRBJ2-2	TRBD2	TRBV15	CATSRTQTSGNTGELFF	TGTGCCACCAGCAGAACTCAGACTAGCGGGAACACCGGGGAGCTGTTTTTT
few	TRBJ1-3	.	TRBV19	CASSISGAENTIYF	TGTGCCAGTAGTATCTCAGGGGCAGAAAACACCATATATTTT
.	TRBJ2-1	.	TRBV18	CASSPRESSYNEQFF	TGTGCCAGCTCACCACGGGAGAGCTCCTACAATGAGCAGTTCTTC
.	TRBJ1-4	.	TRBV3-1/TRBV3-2	CASSQSQAGSEKLFF	TGTGCCAGCAGCCAAAGTCAGGCGGGGAGTGAAAAACTGTTTTTT
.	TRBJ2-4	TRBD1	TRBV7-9	CASSFGQGRAIQYF	TGTGCCAGCAGCTTCGGACAGGGTAGGGCCATTCAGTACTTC
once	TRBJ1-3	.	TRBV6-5	CASLQGEINTIYF	TGTGCCAGTTTACAGGGTGAAATTAACACCATATATTTT